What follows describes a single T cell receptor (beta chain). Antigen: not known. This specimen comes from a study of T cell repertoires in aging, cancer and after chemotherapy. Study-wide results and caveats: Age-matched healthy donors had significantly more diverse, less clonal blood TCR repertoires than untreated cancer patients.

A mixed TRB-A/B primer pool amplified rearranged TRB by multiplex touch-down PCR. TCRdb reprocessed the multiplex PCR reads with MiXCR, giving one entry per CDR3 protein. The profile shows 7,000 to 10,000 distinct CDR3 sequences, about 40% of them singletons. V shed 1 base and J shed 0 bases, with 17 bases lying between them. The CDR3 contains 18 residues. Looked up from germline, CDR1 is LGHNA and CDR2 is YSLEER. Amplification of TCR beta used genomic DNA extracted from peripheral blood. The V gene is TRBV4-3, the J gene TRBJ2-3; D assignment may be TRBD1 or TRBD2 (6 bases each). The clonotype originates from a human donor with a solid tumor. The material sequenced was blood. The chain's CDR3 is CASSQGSQGSGSTDTQYF. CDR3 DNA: TGCGCCAGCAGCCAAGGCTCTCAGGGGAGCGGGAGCACAGATACGCAGTATTTT.